This TCR beta chain was identified in a study of shared clonotypes between healthy human individuals. The authors split each subset's genomic DNA evenly across several immunoSEQ plates. On ten immunoSEQ deep assay plates, unsorted PBMC DNA was sequenced. Here immunoSEQ multiplex PCR was the method, and the copy in TCRdb shows in-frame clones only, minus some. Of about 560,000 clones in the sample, roughly 79% were seen once. This sequence originates from a woman aged 40-49 years in good health. Some clones in this sample may be carry-over from other donors' samples. The sample comprised PBMCs.

The CDR3 here is CASSLVPGDITGELFF. In nucleotides, the CDR3 is TGTGCCAGCAGCTTAGTCCCCGGTGATATCACCGGGGAGCTGTTTTTT. This chain joins TRBV4-2 and TRBJ2-2; unclear D gene. This CDR3 is built from 16 residues. Germline V gene lookup returns CDR1 LGHNA and CDR2 YNFKEQ. The V end lost 5 bases, the J end lost 4 bases, and 17 bases lay between the germline ends.